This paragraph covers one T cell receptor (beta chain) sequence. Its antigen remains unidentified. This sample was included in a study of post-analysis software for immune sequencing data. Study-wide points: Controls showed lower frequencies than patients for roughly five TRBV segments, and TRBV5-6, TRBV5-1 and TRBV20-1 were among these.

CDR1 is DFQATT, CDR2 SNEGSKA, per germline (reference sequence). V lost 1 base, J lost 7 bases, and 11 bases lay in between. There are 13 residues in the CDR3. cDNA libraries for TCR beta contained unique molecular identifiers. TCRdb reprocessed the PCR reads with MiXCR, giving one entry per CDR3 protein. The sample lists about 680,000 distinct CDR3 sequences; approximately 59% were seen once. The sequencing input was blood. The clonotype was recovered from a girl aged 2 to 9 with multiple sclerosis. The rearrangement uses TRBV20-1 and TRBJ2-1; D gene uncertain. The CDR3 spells CSARGAARNEQFF. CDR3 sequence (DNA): TGCAGTGCTAGAGGGGCAGCTCGGAATGAGCAGTTCTTC.